This section outlines one TCR beta chain sequence together with its context. Its specificity is not known. One base away lies a much larger clone, so this may be a sequencing read error. Unique molecular identifiers were present in the TCR beta cDNA libraries. Starting from approximately 1 to 10 million T cells, the study yielded about half a million cDNA molecules. TCRdb re-derived calls from the PCR reads in MiXCR, one entry per CDR3 protein. The repertoire has some 260,000 distinct CDR3 sequences, 36% of them found once; the top ten carry more than 4%. The record originates from a study of post-analysis software for immune sequencing data. For the study at large: Secondary progressive, relapsing-remitting and progressive-relapsing multiple sclerosis were among the included disease courses. Study-wide results and caveats: Patients with multiple sclerosis recorded significantly lower normalized Chao1 diversity than controls, the study found. In patients, five or six TRBV segments were more frequent than in controls, with TRBV5-6, TRBV5-1 and TRBV20-1 among them.

The V and J ends lost 0 bases and 12 bases, in that order; junction bases with no gene match: 8. The CDR3 extends over 17 amino acids. CDR1 and CDR2 from the germline V gene are SNHLY and FYNNEI. Sequenced input: blood. This clonotype was sampled from a girl aged 10 to 17 with multiple sclerosis. V usage is TRBV2 and J usage is TRBJ2-1; 16 nucleotides agree with TRBD2. The CDR3: CASSEAGLAGGIGGQFF. The CDR3 bases are TGTGCCAGCAGTGAAGCGGGACTAGCGGGAGGGATTGGTGGGCAGTTCTTC. Full variable domain (missing parts from reference TRBV2 and TRBJ2-1): EPEVTQTPSHQVTQMGQEVILRCVPISNHLYFYWYRQILGQKVEFLVSFYNNEISEKSEIFDDQFSVERPDGSNFTLKIRSTKLEDSAMYFCASSEAGLAGGIGGQFFGPGTRLTVL.